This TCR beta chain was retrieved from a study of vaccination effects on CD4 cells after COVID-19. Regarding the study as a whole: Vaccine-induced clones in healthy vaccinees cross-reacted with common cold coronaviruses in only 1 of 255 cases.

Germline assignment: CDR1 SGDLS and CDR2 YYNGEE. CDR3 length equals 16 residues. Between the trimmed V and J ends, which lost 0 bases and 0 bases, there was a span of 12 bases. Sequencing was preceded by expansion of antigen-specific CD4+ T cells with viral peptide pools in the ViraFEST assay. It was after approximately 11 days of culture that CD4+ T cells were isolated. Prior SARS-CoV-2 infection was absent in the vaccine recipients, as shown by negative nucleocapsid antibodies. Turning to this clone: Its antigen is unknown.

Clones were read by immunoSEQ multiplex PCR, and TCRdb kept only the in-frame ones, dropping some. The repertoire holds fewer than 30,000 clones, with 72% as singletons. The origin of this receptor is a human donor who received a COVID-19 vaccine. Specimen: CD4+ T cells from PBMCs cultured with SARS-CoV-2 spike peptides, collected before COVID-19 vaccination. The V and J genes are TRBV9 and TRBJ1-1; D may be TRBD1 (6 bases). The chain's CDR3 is CASSVGGGSVNTEAFF. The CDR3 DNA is TGTGCCAGCAGCGTAGGGGGGGGCTCGGTGAACACTGAAGCTTTCTTT. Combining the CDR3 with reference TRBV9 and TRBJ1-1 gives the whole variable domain DSGVTQTPKHLITATGQRVTLRCSPRSGDLSVYWYQQSLDQGLQFLIQYYNGEERAKGNILERFSAQQFPDLHSELNLSSLELGDSALYFCASSVGGGSVNTEAFFGQGTRLTVV.